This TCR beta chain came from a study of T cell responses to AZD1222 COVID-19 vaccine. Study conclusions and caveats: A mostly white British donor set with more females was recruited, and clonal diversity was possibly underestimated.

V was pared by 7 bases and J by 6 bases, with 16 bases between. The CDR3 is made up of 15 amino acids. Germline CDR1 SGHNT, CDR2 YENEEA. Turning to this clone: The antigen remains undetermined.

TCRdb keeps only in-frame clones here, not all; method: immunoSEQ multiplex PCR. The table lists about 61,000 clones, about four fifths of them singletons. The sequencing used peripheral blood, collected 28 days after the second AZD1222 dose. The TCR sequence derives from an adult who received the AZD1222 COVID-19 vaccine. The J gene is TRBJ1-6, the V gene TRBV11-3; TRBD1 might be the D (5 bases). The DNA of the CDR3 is TGTGCCAGCACCCCCACCCGTGGGGGTAATTCACCCCTCCACTTT. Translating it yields CASTPTRGGNSPLHF.